The present entry profiles one TCR beta chain with its context. This sample is part of a study of blood T cell repertoires in COVID-19. In the original processing: The assay estimated nucleated cells by amplifying reference gene primers. This table comes from immunoSEQ multiplex PCR, and its TCRdb copy is limited to in-frame clones, with some not included. The V and J calls and clone size come from that table; D and trimming were worked out from the DNA. The data contain 250,000 to 300,000 clones, about 89% of them singletons. The sequence was collected from a woman in her thirties or forties who had recovered from COVID-19. Sequenced: peripheral blood.

CDR3 DNA: TGTGCCAGTAGCGTGCGGGCGGACCTCTATAATTCACCCCTCCACTTT. It translates to CASSVRADLYNSPLHF. The chain couples TRBV19 to TRBJ1-6; D unresolved. V lost 6 bases and J lost 3, with 15 bases in between. Per the germline V gene, CDR1 is LNHDA and CDR2 is SQIVND (reference sequence). The CDR3 loop spans 16 amino acids.